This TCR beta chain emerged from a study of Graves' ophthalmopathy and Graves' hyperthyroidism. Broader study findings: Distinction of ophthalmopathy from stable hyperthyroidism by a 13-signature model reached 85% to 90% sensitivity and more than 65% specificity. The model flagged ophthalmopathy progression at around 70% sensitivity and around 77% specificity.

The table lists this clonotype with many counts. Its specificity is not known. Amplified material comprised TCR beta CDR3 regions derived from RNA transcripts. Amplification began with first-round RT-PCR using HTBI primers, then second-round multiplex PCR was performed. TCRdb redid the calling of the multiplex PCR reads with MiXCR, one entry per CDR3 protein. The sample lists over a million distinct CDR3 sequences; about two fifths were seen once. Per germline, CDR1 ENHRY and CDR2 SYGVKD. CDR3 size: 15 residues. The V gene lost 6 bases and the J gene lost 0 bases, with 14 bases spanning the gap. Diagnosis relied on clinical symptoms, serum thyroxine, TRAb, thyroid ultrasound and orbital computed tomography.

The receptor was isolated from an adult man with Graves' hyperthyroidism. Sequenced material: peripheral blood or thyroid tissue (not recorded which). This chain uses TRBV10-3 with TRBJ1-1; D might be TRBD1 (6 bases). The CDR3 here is CAIRGNRVMNTEAFF. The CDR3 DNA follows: TGTGCCATCAGGGGAAACAGGGTTATGAACACTGAAGCTTTCTTT.